The present entry profiles one T cell receptor beta chain with its context. What it recognizes is unknown. CDR1 SGDLS and CDR2 YYNGEE come from the germline V gene. The CDR3 extends over 16 amino acids. After removal of 5 bases from V and 6 bases from J, the junction contained 10 bases not matched to a gene. This sample was taken from a study of blood T cell dynamics during melanoma immunotherapy. As to time point: week 3, after first cycle of checkpoint inhibitor. At 12 weeks after first infusion, RECIST 1.1 defined response for most patients. Patients had no prior systemic cancer treatment, immunosuppressants or other active cancers. The study, taken as a whole, reports: Cell-free DNA CDR3 sequences most resembled the immune-effector CD8+ subset, which was also most clonal.

Each sorted CD8+ T cell subset had its entire DNA loaded. Here immunoSEQ multiplex PCR was the method, and the copy in TCRdb shows in-frame clones only, minus some. Altogether some 600 clones are present, approximately 70% being singletons, with the ten largest covering 33%. V gene TRBV9 combines with J gene TRBJ2-6, with 8 nucleotides matching TRBD2. Material: central memory CD8+ T cells from blood, obtained from a patient treated with checkpoint blockade. The origin of this receptor is a human donor with melanoma. Here the CDR3 reads CASRDSGGNSANVLTF. CDR3 DNA: TGTGCCAGCAGGGACAGCGGGGGAAACTCGGCCAACGTCCTGACTTTC.